This TCR beta chain comes out of a study of PD-1 blockade in classical Hodgkin lymphoma. Overall study results and limits: Why repertoires differed is undefined; disease activity or prior therapy possibly contributed. CD8+ TCR diversity did not rise significantly by C4D1, unlike CD4+. Baseline diversity resembling that of newly diagnosed patients was seen in complete responders. Newly diagnosed patients were reported to exhibit reduced baseline TCR diversity relative to healthy donors.

On this clone: Its antigen is as yet unknown.

Sample time point: cycle 4 day 1 (C4D1), after five to seven weeks of nivolumab. All patients experienced relapse after autologous stem cell transplantation, and brentuximab vedotin exposure was variable. TCRdb keeps only in-frame clones here, not all; method: immunoSEQ multiplex PCR. This sample has about 64,000 clones, with roughly 89% found just once. This receptor was obtained from a human donor with classical Hodgkin lymphoma. The source material was peripheral blood mononuclear cells (PBMCs), sampled before the fourth cycle of nivolumab.

The CDR3 sequence is CASSSRDSNYGYTF. The CDR3 nucleotides are TGTGCCAGCAGCTCCCGGGACAGTAACTATGGCTACACCTTC. V usage is TRBV5-4 and J usage is TRBJ1-2; 7 nucleotides line up with TRBD1. Trimming cost V 3 bases and J 1 base; bases outside gene matches: 3. The CDR3 has 14 residues. Germline V lookup: CDR1 SGHNT, CDR2 YYREEE (reference sequence).